This T cell receptor (beta chain) was identified during a study of control samples from healthy donors and cancer patients (dated by TCRdb to between 2020 and 2021). The library was generated by the immunoSEQ multiplex PCR assay. TCRdb provides this immuneACCESS table in a form limited to in-frame rearrangements. Some clones are lacking; in checked studies, under half of them reflect an unresolved V gene, and why the rest are absent is not known. The sample contains 60,000 to 75,000 clones, roughly 87% of them found a single time. 5% to 6.5% of the sample is held by the ten biggest clonotypes. To note about this clone: Which antigen it targets is not known. Qualities for individual bases were not recorded, and no much larger clone is one base off.

The junction shows trimming of 3 bases on V and 10 bases on J, plus 13 bases between the germline ends. CDR1 and CDR2, per the germline V gene, are MDHEN and SYDVKM. The CDR3 goes from the cysteine to the phenylalanine over 13 residues. Left in the record is the CDR3 DNA by itself, 39 bases read in frame from the first base. Sequencing was carried out using PBMCs. The chain employs TRBV28 and TRBJ2-4; 5 matching bases give a weak D call of TRBD2. The TCR was taken from a man between 60 and 70 years old with colorectal cancer. The CDR3 has the sequence CASSLAGLRIQYF. The DNA is as follows: TGTGCCAGCAGTTTGGCGGGTCTCCGGATTCAGTACTTC.